This T cell receptor beta chain came from a study of CD8 T cells in Susac syndrome. Negative isolation yielded CD4+ and CD8+ T cells, and FACS enriched TEMRA cells. The CDR3 has 14 residues. Germline V CDR1 and CDR2: LGHDT, YNNKEL (reference sequence). Trimming shortened V by 4 bases and J by 2 bases, and 11 bases separated the two germline ends. Random hexamers served to reverse transcribe roughly 0.5 to 1 ug RNA. The amplification used immunoSEQ multiplex PCR on TCR beta CDR3; it spanned 54 Vbeta and 13 Jbeta. TCRdb reprocessed the immunoSEQ multiplex PCR reads with MiXCR, giving one entry per CDR3 protein. The data contain a few hundred thousand distinct CDR3 sequences, 95% of them singletons.

The clonotype was recovered from a human donor with multiple sclerosis. V gene TRBV3-1 combines with J gene TRBJ1-2; D is undetermined. Sequenced: CD4+ T cells from PBMCs. CDR3 nucleotides: TGTGCCAGCAGCCCCACCCGCGGAAACTATGGCTACACCTTC. This translates into CASSPTRGNYGYTF.